The clone carrying this TCR beta chain was seen at least ten times. The library put unique molecular identifiers onto individual cDNA molecules. Source study methods: Sequenced samples showed a median of approximately 100,000 TCRs each, with counts running from 23,224 to 690,600. MiXCR, run by TCRdb on the RACE reads, gives a single entry per CDR3 protein. TCRdb's processing, not the authors' own work, is the source of the V and J calls. The sample has 300,000 to 350,000 distinct CDR3 sequences, roughly 6.9% seen once. This record belongs to a study of human T cells and chemical hapten exposure. V was pared by 1 base and J by 3 bases, with 7 bases of the junction left unmatched. Per germline, CDR1 DFQATT and CDR2 SNEGSKA (reference sequence). There are 16 residues in the CDR3. Time point of the sample: patch test 1, 2 weeks after DPC sensitization. Treatment reported: therapeutic diphenylcyclopropenone sensitization with weekly scalp DPC. Blood was drawn before each patch test was applied.

This clonotype was sampled from a woman younger than 35 with alopecia areata. Some clones in this sample may be carry-over from other donors' samples. J is TRBJ2-1 and V is TRBV20-1, with 9 bases identical to TRBD2. This material consisted of whole blood, taken in connection with sensitization to the hapten diphenylcyclopropenone (DPC). The CDR3 loop reads CSARAPGRGGYNEQFF. CDR3 nucleotides: TGCAGTGCTAGAGCCCCGGGGCGGGGGGGCTACAATGAGCAGTTCTTC.